This entry concerns a single T cell receptor (beta chain). Its cognate antigen has yet to be identified. Base qualities are not recorded, but no much larger clone differs from it by a single base. The lymph node samples were taken from the axillary draining lymph nodes of breast cancer patients. The sequencing machine was an Illumina HiSeq 2000. TCR beta chain libraries were generated through multiplex PCR amplification. High-throughput sequencing was used to analyze the amplified TCR beta chain products. The public reads were reprocessed in TCRdb via fastp at Q25 and MiXCR, keeping in-frame beta chains. Identical CDR3 protein sequences are pooled into one entry, listed with their most common genes and DNA. The sample yields approximately 230,000 distinct CDR3 sequences; 30% to 35% were counted once. The top ten constitute approximately 3.6% of the sample. The data stem from a study of breast tumors, draining lymph nodes, adjacent tissues (dated by TCRdb to 2016 to 2018). About the investigation overall: TCR beta repertoires were compared across tumor, adjacent nontumor tissue and axillary lymph nodes obtained from breast cancer patients. The study aimed to assess the relationships and possible T-cell exchange between tumor, surrounding tissue and draining lymph node repertoires in human breast cancer. Results the study describes overall, beyond this receptor: Rather than being directly demonstrated, the conclusion that tumor T cells originate in lymph nodes was presented as consistent with a hypothesis. The data were considered consistent with most tumor T cells being derived from the lymph node and subsequently expanding within tumor tissue. Tumor and nontumor tissue repertoires were significantly more similar in luminal-like than in basal-like breast cancer. Tumor T-cell repertoires showed less diversity than lymph node repertoires and more diversity than nontumor tissue repertoires, and tumor T-cell repertoires showed preferential V and J gene usage.

CDR1 LGHNT and CDR2 FRNRAP are derived from the germline V gene. V ends up 1 base short and J 2 bases short, with an unmatched junction base count of 4. The CDR3 sequence holds 16 residues, the cysteine and phenylalanine included. The sequence is cut down to CDR3 DNA, 48 bases in frame from base 1. Sequencing was performed on axillary lymph node tissue. The sequence joins TRBV12-5 to TRBJ1-5, and 8 bases in between align with TRBD1. This TCR was recovered from a female donor with breast cancer. Some clones in this sample may be carry-over from other donors' samples. The nucleotides read TGTGCTAGTGGTTTGGGGACAGGGCTTGGCAATCAGCCCCAGCATTTT. Translated, it reads CASGLGTGLGNQPQHF.